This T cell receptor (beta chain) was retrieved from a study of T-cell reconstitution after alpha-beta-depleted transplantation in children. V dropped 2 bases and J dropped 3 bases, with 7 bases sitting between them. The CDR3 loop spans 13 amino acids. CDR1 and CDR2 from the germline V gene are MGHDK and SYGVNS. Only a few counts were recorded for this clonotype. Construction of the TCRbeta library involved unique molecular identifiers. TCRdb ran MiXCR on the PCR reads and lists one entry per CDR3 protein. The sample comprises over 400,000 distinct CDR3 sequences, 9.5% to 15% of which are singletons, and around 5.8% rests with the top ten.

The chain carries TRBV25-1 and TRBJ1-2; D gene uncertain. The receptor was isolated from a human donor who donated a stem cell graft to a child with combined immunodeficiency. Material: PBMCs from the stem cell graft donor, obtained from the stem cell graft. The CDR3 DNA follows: TGTGCCAGCAGTGAAGAGCCTGACTATGGCTACACCTTC. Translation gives CASSEEPDYGYTF.